Below, 5 T cell receptor beta chains from the same sample are listed, as sequenced in a study of cytomegalovirus exposure and HLA in healthy donors. 13 Jbeta primers and 60 Vbeta primers were used for the PCR. This table comes from immunoSEQ multiplex PCR, and its TCRdb copy is limited to in-frame clones, with some not included. The repertoire holds 150,000 to 200,000 clones, with approximately 79% as singletons. Sequenced material: PBMCs. These TCRs come from a male donor in good health and CMV-seronegative.

The CDR3 nucleotides are TGTGCCAGTAGTCGTGGCCCGACCGGGTGGACTGAAGCTTTCTTT. Translating it yields CASSRGPTGWTEAFF. The chain carries TRBV19 and TRBJ1-1; no reliable D call. V lost 5 bases and J lost 5, with 18 bases in between. The germline CDR1 and CDR2 sequences are LNHDA and SQIVND (reference sequence). The CDR3 totals 15 residues.

The chain is built from TRBV10-3 and TRBJ2-7; 7 nucleotides line up with TRBD1. The germline V gene encodes CDR1 ENHRY and CDR2 SYGVKD. The ends lost 2 bases at V and 9 bases at J; junction bases unmatched: 7. The CDR3 length is 13 residues. The CDR3 region has the DNA TGTGCCATCAGTGAGACAACAGGGGATCGGCAGTACTTC. The encoded protein is CAISETTGDRQYF.

The chain joins TRBV5-6 to TRBJ1-4; D is undetermined. CDR1 is SGHDT, CDR2 YYEEEE, per germline. The CDR3 consists of 15 residues. V gave up 0 bases and J gave up 0 bases, with 6 bases separating them. The DNA for the CDR3 is TGTGCCAGCAGCTTGGGACTTACAACTAATGAAAAACTGTTTTTT. Translated: CASSLGLTTNEKLFF. Full variable domain (rest looked up from reference TRBV5-6 and TRBJ1-4): DAGVTQSPTHLIKTRGQQVTLRCSPKSGHDTVSWYQQALGQGPQFIFQYYEEEERQRGNFPDRFSGHQFPNYSSELNVNALLLGDSALYLCASSLGLTTNEKLFFGSGTQLSVL.

In regard to this clone: The junction shows a germline mismatch at one end, possibly a read error. The CDR3 coding sequence is TGTGCTAGCAGCTTAGGGACAGACACTGAAGCTTTCTTT. It encodes CASSLGTDTEAFF. The chain is built from TRBV7-7 and TRBJ1-1, with 7 bases lining up with TRBD1. Germline V gene data show CDR1 as SSHAT and CDR2 as FNYEAQ (reference sequence). The CDR3 contains 13 residues.

This clone appeared a single time. V is TRBV15 and J is TRBJ1-4; D may be TRBD1 (5 bases). This CDR3 is 14 amino acids long. CDR1 and CDR2 (germline): LNHNV, YYDKDF (reference sequence). Deletions cut 6 bases from V and 4 bases from J, with 12 bases between. The CDR3 DNA is TGTGCCACCAGAGCCGACAGAAATAATGAAAAACTGTTTTTT. Translation: CATRADRNNEKLFF.